This TCR beta chain was sequenced during a study of technical replicates of blood from several donors. Germline CDR1 SNHLY, CDR2 FYNNEI. This CDR3 region has 12 residues. The germline V and J ends were trimmed by 7 bases and 0 bases, with 5 bases remaining between them. TCRdb's copy holds only in-frame clones and misses some; the assay was immunoSEQ multiplex PCR. The data show roughly 60,000 clones, approximately 86% seen once. The source material was PBMCs. The chain uses TRBV2 and TRBJ2-3; no clear D. The sequence came from a human donor in good health. Some clones in this sample may be carry-over from other donors' samples. The chain's CDR3 is CASTFSTDTQYF. In nucleotides, the CDR3 is TGTGCCAGCACCTTTAGCACAGATACGCAGTATTTT.